The 13 T cell receptor beta chains below come from one sample, sequenced in a study of T cells after posttransplantation cyclophosphamide listed by TCRdb under 2016. In the paper's terms, the treatment or condition label means: high-dose cyclophosphamide on days +3 and +4 as single-agent GVHD prophylaxis. For conditioning, the PTCy patients got busulfan and fludarabine, then a related or unrelated marrow graft, followed by cyclophosphamide on days +3 and +4. The library was built by means of the immunoSEQ multiplex PCR assay. This is the immuneACCESS table as TCRdb keeps it, with only in-frame sequences that have V and J called. A part of the clones is gone; compared with another copy, unresolved V genes explain less than half, and the rest is unexplained. In this sample the table shows around 10,000 clones, 86% of which occur a single time. The ten largest clones capture 27% of the sample. The input for sequencing was CD4+ T cells sorted from PBMCs, taken after allogeneic stem cell transplant with posttransplant cyclophosphamide. The receptors come from a young adult male patient who received an allogeneic stem cell transplant from a related donor, was CMV-positive, and had acute GVHD only. Some T cells seen after a transplant may have their origin in the graft donor.

The V and J genes are TRBV6-1 and TRBJ1-1; possible D gene TRBD1, 5 bases. Germline lookup yields CDR1 MNHNS and CDR2 SASEGT. Trimming took off 5 bases at V and 4 bases at J, with 14 bases between the two ends. The CDR3 totals 14 residues. CDR3 amino acids: CASSQGQGGTEAFF. CDR3 DNA sequence: TGTGCCAGCAGTCAAGGTCAGGGCGGCACTGAAGCTTTCTTT.

This rearrangement joins TRBV5-4 to TRBJ1-2; D may be TRBD1 (5 bases). Per the germline V gene, CDR1 is SGHNT and CDR2 is YYREEE (reference sequence). This CDR3 has 14 residues. The germline V and J ends were trimmed by 0 bases and 3 bases, with 9 bases remaining between them. The CDR3 nucleotides are TGTGCCAGCAGCTTGGTAGGGGATCACTATGGCTACACCTTC. The encoded protein is CASSLVGDHYGYTF.

The rearrangement joins TRBV19 to TRBJ2-5, with 8 bases aligning to TRBD1. Losses at the gene ends were 5 bases for V and 3 bases for J; bases not matched to a gene: 5. This CDR3 spans 14 amino acids. In germline, CDR1 is LNHDA, CDR2 SQIVND (reference sequence). The CDR3 protein is CASSHGQGKETQYF. CDR3 coding DNA: TGTGCCAGTAGTCACGGACAGGGAAAAGAGACCCAGTACTTC. Complete variable domain (other parts from reference TRBV19 and TRBJ2-5): DGGITQSPKYLFRKEGQNVTLSCEQNLNHDAMYWYRQDPGQGLRLIYYSQIVNDFQKGDIAEGYSVSREKKESFPLTVTSAQKNPTAFYLCASSHGQGKETQYFGPGTRLLVL.

The V and J genes are TRBV5-5 and TRBJ2-2; perhaps TRBD1 as D (6 bases). This CDR3 comprises 17 residues. The V gene's germline CDR1 is SGHKS and CDR2 YYEKEE (reference sequence). Trimming cost V 2 bases and J 0 bases, with 14 bases left between them. CDR3 sequence: CASSLTGTKANTGELFF. CDR3 in DNA: TGTGCCAGCAGCTTAACCGGGACAAAGGCGAACACCGGGGAGCTGTTTTTT. The whole variable domain, filled in from reference TRBV5-5 and TRBJ2-2, reads DAGVTQSPTHLIKTRGQQVTLRCSPISGHKSVSWYQQVLGQGPQFIFQYYEKEERGRGNFPDRFSARQFPNYSSELNVNALLLGDSALYLCASSLTGTKANTGELFFGEGSRLTVL.

J is TRBJ2-3 and V is TRBV18; a possible D gene is TRBD2 (6 bases). V lost 6 bases and J lost 3, with 19 bases in between. Germline assignment: CDR1 KGHSH and CDR2 LQKENI. CDR3 length equals 16 residues. The CDR3 bases are TGTGCCAGCTCCCCCCCGTTTAGCGGAGGGACAGATACGCAGTATTTT. It encodes CASSPPFSGGTDTQYF.

The chain combines TRBV25-1 with TRBJ2-2; maybe TRBD2 (5 bases). Germline V gives CDR1 MGHDK, CDR2 SYGVNS. The CDR3 spans 12 residues. Trimming pared 4 bases from V and 8 bases from J, leaving 8 bases between. The CDR3, as DNA: TGTGCCAGCAGTGGAGGCGGGGGGGAGCTGTTTTTT. Residues: CASSGGGGELFF.

This sequence joins TRBV10-3 and TRBJ1-6; 9 bases fit TRBD1. The CDR3 loop spans 15 amino acids. The V gene end was trimmed by 5 bases and the J gene end by 7 bases; junction bases not matched to a gene: 6. CDR1 ENHRY and CDR2 SYGVKD come from the germline V gene. The CDR3: CAISQGGTGNSPLHF. In nucleotides, the CDR3 is TGTGCCATCAGTCAGGGGGGGACAGGGAATTCACCCCTCCACTTT.

J is TRBJ1-4 and V is TRBV19; unclear D gene. Trimming cost V 5 bases and J 7 bases, with 17 bases left between them. The CDR3 extends over 15 amino acids. Per germline, CDR1 LNHDA and CDR2 SQIVND (reference sequence). The CDR3 DNA sequence: TGTGCCAGTAGTGGGGTGAGGGTGGCTGGTGAAAAACTGTTTTTT. Protein sequence: CASSGVRVAGEKLFF.

This clone was counted only a few times. The J gene is TRBJ1-2, the V gene TRBV5-5; TRBD1 matches at 9 bases. The V gene end was trimmed by 0 bases and the J gene end by 8 bases; junction bases not matched to a gene: 8. The CDR3 runs 15 residues. In germline, CDR1 is SGHKS, CDR2 YYEKEE (reference sequence). As DNA, the CDR3 is TGTGCCAGCAGCTTGGAGACAGGGGGTCTGGGGGGCTACACCTTC. Its protein product is CASSLETGGLGGYTF.

This clone was observed once. DNA for the CDR3: TGTGCCAGCACCCTCCCCCCAGCGGGGGCCACAGATACGCAGTATTTT. It specifies CASTLPPAGATDTQYF. The genes are TRBV7-9 and TRBJ2-3; 8 bases map to TRBD2. This CDR3 is 16 amino acids long. V shed 7 bases, J shed 2 bases, and the junction held 11 bases outside the gene matches. Germline CDR1 and CDR2: SEHNR and FQNEAQ (reference sequence).

This clone was picked up a small number of times. The chain joins TRBV18 to TRBJ1-5; 7 nucleotides agree with TRBD1. The CDR3 totals 16 residues. In germline, CDR1 is KGHSH, CDR2 LQKENI. V was pared by 3 bases and J by 0 bases, with 5 bases of the junction left unmatched. The CDR3: CASSPDRAGSNQPQHF. The DNA of the CDR3 is TGTGCCAGCTCACCTGACAGGGCTGGTAGCAATCAGCCCCAGCATTTT.

The rearrangement joins TRBV30 to TRBJ1-5; D not resolved. V was cut by 0 bases and J by 2 bases, with 5 bases left in between. Germline CDR1 and CDR2: GTSNPN and SVGIG (reference sequence). This CDR3 spans 13 amino acids. DNA for the CDR3: TGTGCCTGGAGTGTTCAGGGCAATCAGCCCCAGCATTTT. It codes for CAWSVQGNQPQHF.

The V and J genes are TRBV7-2 and TRBJ1-5, with D possibly being TRBD1 (6 bases). V was cut by 1 base and J by 3 bases, with 10 bases left in between. The CDR3 is 15 amino acids. Germline CDR1 SGHTA, CDR2 FQGNSA. The CDR3 DNA follows: TGTGCCAGCAGCTTAGGGACAGTCATCAATCAGCCCCAGCATTTT. The encoded protein is CASSLGTVINQPQHF.